This entry features one TCR beta chain sequence. CDR1 is MNHEY, CDR2 SVGAGI, per germline. Between the trimmed V and J ends, which lost 5 bases and 7 bases, there was a span of 17 bases. CDR3 length: 15 residues. The data originate from a study of blood T cell repertoires in COVID-19. Study information: Collection of acute and convalescent COVID-19 samples took place in the United States, Italy and Spain. From T cells, B-cell-depleted T cells, or PBMCs came the material, which was cDNA or gDNA.

Source study methods: The authors estimated nucleated cell counts from reference gene primer amplification. The table came from immunoSEQ multiplex PCR; TCRdb's copy has only in-frame clones and leaves some out. Clonal size and the V and J genes are those of that table, whereas D and trimming came from the DNA. The sample carries tens of thousands of clones, roughly nine tenths recorded once. The sequenced sample consisted of peripheral blood. The clonotype originates from a woman in her sixties or seventies with COVID-19, enrolled during active disease. The V call is TRBV6-5, the J call TRBJ1-4; D remains unclear. CDR3 sequence (DNA): TGTGCCAGCAGTAGCCAGCCCGCCGGAGGTGAAAAACTGTTTTTT. As protein: CASSSQPAGGEKLFF.